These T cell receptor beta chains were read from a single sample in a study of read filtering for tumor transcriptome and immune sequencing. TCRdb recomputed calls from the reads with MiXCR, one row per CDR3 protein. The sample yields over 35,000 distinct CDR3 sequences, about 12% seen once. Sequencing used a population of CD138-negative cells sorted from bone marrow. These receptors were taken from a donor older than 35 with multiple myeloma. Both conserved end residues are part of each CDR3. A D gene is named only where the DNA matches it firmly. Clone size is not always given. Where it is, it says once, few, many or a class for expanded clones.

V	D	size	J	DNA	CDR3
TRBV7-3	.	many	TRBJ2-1	TGTGCCAGCAGCTTAAGTGTCGGGAGGGGACAGCCCCCCTACAATGAGCAGTTCTTC	CASSLSVGRGQPPYNEQFF
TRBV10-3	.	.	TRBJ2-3	TGTGCCATCAAGGAGACTAGTGAAGATACGCAGTATTTT	CAIKETSEDTQYF
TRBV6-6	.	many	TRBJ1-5	TGTGCCAGCAGTTGGCAGAGGGATCAGCCCCAGCATTTT	CASSWQRDQPQHF
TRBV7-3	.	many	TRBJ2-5	TGTGCCAGCAGCTTTGCGCGCGCGGAGACCCAGTACTTC	CASSFARAETQYF
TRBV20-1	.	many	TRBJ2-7	TGCAGTGCTAGCCGGAGGGGGCAAGTTTACGAGCAGTACTTC	CSASRRGQVYEQYF
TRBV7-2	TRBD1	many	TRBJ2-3	TGTGCCAGCAGCTTAGCGCCACCGGGACAGCATCTCACAGATACGCAGTATTTT	CASSLAPPGQHLTDTQYF
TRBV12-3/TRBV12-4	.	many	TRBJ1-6	TGTGCCAGCAGTTTCGGGGTTGGGGGGTCACCCCTCCACTTT	CASSFGVGGSPLHF
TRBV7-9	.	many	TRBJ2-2	TGTGCCAGCAGCGCCATCAGGGGTGCCGGGGAGCTGTTTTTT	CASSAIRGAGELFF
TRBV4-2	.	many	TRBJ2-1	TGTGCCACCAAGGGAAGCGCCAACTACAATGAGCAGTTCTTC	CATKGSANYNEQFF
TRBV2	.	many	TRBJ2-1	TGTGCCAGCAGTACGTACGGGGCCGACAATGAGCAGTTCTTC	CASSTYGADNEQFF
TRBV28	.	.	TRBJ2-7	TGTGCCAGCAGTTTGGTCTACGAGCAGTACTTC	CASSLVYEQYF
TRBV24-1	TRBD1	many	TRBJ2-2	TGTGCCACCAGTGGGGGGACAGGACGGACCGGGGAGCTGTTTTTT	CATSGGTGRTGELFF
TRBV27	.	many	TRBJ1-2	TGTGCCAGCAGTTTATCAAGTGCCTCTGGCGGCTATGGCTACACCTTC	CASSLSSASGGYGYTF
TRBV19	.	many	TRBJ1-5	TGTGCCAGTAGAGGTCAGCCCCAGCATTTT	CASRGQPQHF
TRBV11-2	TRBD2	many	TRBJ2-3	TGTGCCAGCAGCTTGTCCCCTAGCGGGGGTGTGGGTACGCAGTATTTT	CASSLSPSGGVGTQYF
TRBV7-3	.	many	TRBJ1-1	TGTGCCAGCAGCTTAAAGGGGAAGAACACTGAAGCTTTCTTT	CASSLKGKNTEAFF
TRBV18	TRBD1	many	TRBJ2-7	TGTGCCAGCTCACCGGCCGGGACAGGCTACGAGCAGTACTTC	CASSPAGTGYEQYF
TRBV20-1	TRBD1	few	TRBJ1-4	TGCAGTGCTAGAGATCCGGGACAGGGCTCTAATGAAAAACTGTTTTTT	CSARDPGQGSNEKLFF
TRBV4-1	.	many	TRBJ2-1	TGCGCCAGCAGCTCGACGGGGGACCCCTCCTACAATGAGCAGTTCTTC	CASSSTGDPSYNEQFF
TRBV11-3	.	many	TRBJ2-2	TGTGCCAGCAGCTTAAGCACCGGGGAGCTGTTTTTT	CASSLSTGELFF
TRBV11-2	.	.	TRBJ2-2	TGTGCCAGCAGCAGCCGGGCCAACACCGGGGAGCTGTTTTTT	CASSSRANTGELFF
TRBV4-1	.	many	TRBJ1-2	TGCGCCAGCAGCCAAGGTGCCGGGTGGGGCGGCGAGGGCTACACCTTC	CASSQGAGWGGEGYTF
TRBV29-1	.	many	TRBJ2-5	TGCAGCGTTGGGTCGACTCAAGAGACCCAGTACTTC	CSVGSTQETQYF
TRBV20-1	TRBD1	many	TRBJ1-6	TGCAGTGCTAGACCCCGAGAGGGACAGGGCGTATCACCCCTCCACTTT	CSARPREGQGVSPLHF
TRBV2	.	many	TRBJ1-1	TGTGCCAGCTACCGGGACATGAACACTGAAGCTTTCTTT	CASYRDMNTEAFF
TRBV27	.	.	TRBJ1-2	TGTGCCAGCAGCCCGGGGTCGTCGAGCTACACCTTC	CASSPGSSSYTF
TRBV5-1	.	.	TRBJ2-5	TGCGCCAGCAGCTTCGACAGTGAGGCCCAGTACTTC	CASSFDSEAQYF
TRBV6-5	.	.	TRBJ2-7	TGTGCCAGCAGTACTAGCTACAGGGTCCTCCCTAATGAGCCGTACTTC	CASSTSYRVLPNEPYF